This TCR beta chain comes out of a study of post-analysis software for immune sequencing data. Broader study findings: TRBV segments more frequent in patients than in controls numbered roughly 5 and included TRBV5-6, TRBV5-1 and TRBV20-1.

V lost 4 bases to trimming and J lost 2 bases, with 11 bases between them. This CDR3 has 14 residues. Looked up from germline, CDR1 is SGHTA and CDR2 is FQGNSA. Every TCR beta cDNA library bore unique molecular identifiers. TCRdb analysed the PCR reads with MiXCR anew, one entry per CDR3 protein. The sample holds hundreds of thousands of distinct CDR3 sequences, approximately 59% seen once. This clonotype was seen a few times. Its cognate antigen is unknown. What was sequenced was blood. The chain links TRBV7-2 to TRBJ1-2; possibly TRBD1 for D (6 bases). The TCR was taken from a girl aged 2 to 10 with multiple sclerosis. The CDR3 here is CASSSTGPNYGYTF. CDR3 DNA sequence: TGTGCCAGCAGCTCGACAGGACCAAACTATGGCTACACCTTC.